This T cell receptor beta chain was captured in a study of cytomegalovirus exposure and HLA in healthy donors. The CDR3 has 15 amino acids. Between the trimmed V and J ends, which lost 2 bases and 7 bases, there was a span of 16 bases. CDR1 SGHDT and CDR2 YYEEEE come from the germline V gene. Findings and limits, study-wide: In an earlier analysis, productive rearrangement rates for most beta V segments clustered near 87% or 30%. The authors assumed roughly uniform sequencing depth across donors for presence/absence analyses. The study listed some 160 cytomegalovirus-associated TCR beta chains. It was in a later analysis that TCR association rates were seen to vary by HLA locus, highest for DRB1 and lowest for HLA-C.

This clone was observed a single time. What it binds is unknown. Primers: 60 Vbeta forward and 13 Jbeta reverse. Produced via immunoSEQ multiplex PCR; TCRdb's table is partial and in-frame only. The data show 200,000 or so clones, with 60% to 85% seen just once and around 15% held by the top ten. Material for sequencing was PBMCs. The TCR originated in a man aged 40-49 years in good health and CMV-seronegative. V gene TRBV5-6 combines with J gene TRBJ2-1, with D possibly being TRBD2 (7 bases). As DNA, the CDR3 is TGTGCCAGCAGCTTCCCCCTAGGGGGGGGGAATGAGCAGTTCTTC. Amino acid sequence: CASSFPLGGGNEQFF.